This entry concerns a single TCR beta chain. CD45RO-negative CD8 cells positively selected for CCR7 made up the naive population, which excluded terminally differentiated effector memory CD45RA+ cells. V trimming: 9 bases; J trimming: 5 bases; junction bases outside the gene matches: 12. The V gene's germline CDR1 is LNHDA and CDR2 SQIVND (reference sequence). The CDR3 has 14 residues. This sample stems from a study of shared clonotypes between healthy human individuals. Sequencing was performed with immunoSEQ multiplex PCR; in TCRdb, only in-frame clones are kept and a portion is missing. The sample holds under 1 million clones; over 90% are singletons and the top ten take less than 25%.

The chain is built from TRBV19 and TRBJ2-5; TRBD2 aligns across 7 bases. Specimen: naive CD8+ T cells sorted from blood. The TCR sequence derives from a man in his thirties or forties in good health. CDR3 amino acids: CASRSPRGGETQYF. The CDR3 coding sequence is TGTGCCAGCCGATCCCCAAGGGGAGGGGAGACCCAGTACTTC.